This T cell receptor (beta chain) originates from a study of shared T cell receptors in the human thymus. With 4 bases clipped from V and 5 bases from J, the junction kept 8 bases outside the gene matches. The CDR3 extends over 15 amino acids. Germline V CDR1 and CDR2: SGHAT, FQNNGV. Profiled with immunoSEQ multiplex PCR; TCRdb holds only in-frame clones, not every one. The sample lists 550,000 to 800,000 clones, roughly 88% occurring once. These data also formed part of another study, on human thymus T cells. That source reports: The donors were infants in Finland with congenital heart defects, otherwise immunologically healthy. Thymus specimens were resections from corrective heart surgery. An apparent bias in V and J gene usage was seen in thymic and blood repertoires. Thymic repertoires of unrelated individuals were reported in related research to overlap highly.

The source is a girl in the first two years of life with a congenital heart defect. The sequencing input was thymocytes. The chain joins TRBV11-2 to TRBJ2-5; 9 bases are shared with TRBD2. The CDR3 nucleotides are TGTGCCAGCAGCTCAGCGGGGGGCGCAAGGGAGACCCAGTACTTC. Its protein product is CASSSAGGARETQYF.